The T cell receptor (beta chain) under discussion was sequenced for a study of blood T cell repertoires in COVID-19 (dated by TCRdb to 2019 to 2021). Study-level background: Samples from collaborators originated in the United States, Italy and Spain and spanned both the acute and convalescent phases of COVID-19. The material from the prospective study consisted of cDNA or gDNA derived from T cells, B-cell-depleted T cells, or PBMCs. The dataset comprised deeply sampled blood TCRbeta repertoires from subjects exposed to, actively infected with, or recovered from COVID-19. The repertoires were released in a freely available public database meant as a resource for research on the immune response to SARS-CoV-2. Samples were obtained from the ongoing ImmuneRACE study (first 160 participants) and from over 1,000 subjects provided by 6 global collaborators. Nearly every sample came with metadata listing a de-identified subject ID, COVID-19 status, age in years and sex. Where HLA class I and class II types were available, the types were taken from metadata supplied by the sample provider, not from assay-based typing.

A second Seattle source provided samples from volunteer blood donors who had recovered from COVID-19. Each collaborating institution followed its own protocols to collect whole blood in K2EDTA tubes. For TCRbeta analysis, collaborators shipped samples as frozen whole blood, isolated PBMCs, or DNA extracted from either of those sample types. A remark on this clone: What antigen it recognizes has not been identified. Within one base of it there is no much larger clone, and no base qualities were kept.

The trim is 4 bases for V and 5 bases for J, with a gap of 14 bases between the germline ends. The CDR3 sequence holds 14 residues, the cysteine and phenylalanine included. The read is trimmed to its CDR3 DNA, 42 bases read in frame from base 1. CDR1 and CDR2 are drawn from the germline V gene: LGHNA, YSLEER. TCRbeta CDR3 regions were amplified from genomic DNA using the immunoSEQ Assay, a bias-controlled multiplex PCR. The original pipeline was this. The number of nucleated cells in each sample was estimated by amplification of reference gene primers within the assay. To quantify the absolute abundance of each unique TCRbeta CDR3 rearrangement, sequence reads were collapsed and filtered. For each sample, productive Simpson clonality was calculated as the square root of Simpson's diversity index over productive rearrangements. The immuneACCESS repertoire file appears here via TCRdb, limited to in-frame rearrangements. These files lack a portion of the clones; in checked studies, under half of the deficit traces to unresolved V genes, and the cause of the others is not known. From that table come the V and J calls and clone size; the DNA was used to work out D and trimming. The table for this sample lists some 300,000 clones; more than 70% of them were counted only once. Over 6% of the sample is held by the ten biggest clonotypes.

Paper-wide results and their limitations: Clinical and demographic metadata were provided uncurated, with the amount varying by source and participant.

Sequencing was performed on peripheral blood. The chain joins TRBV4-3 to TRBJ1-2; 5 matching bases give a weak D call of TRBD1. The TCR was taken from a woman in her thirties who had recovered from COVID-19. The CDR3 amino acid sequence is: CASSPQAGGYGYTF. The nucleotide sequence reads TGCGCCAGCAGCCCACAGGCGGGGGGGTATGGCTACACCTTC.